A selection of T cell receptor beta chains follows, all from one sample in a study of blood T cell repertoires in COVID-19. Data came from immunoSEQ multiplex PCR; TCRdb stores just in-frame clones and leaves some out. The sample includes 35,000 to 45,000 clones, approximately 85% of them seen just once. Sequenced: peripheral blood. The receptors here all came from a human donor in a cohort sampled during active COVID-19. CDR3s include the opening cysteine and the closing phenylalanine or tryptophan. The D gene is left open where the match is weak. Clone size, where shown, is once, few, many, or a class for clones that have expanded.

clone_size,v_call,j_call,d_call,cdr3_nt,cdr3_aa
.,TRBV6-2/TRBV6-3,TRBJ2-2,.,TGTGCCAGCAGTCAGGACAGCACCGGGGAGCTGTTTTTT,CASSQDSTGELFF
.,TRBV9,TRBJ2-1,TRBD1,TGTGCCAGCAGCGCCGGGACAGCGAACTACAATGAGCAGTTCTTC,CASSAGTANYNEQFF
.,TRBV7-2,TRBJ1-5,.,TGTGCCAGCAGCTTAGGTCCCAGGGATTGGCAGCATTTT,CASSLGPRDWQHF
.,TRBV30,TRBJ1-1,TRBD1,TGTGCCTGGATACGAGGGACAGGGAACACTGAAGCTTTCTTT,CAWIRGTGNTEAFF
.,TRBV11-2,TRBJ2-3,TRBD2,TGTGCCAGCAGCTCGATAGCGGGAACAGATACGCAGTATTTT,CASSSIAGTDTQYF
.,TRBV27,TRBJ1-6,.,TGTGCCAGCAGGCCTTCTCTAGGGGCGGGGGATAATTCACCCCTCCACTTT,CASRPSLGAGDNSPLHF
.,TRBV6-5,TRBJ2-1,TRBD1,TGTGCCAGCAGGACAGGGGACTACAATGAGCAGTTCTTC,CASRTGDYNEQFF
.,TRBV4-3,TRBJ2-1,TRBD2,TGCGCCAGCGGGGAGACTAGCGGGTACAATAAGCAGTTCTTC,CASGETSGYNKQFF
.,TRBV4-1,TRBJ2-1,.,TGCGCCAGCAGCCTAAGAGACAGACACAATGAGCAGTTCTTC,CASSLRDRHNEQFF
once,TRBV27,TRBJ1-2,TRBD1,TGTGCCAGCAGTTTGTTGACAGGGGGCAGTAGCTATGGCTACACCTTC,CASSLLTGGSSYGYTF
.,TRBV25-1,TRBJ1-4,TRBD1,TGTGCCAGCAGTGACGACAGGGGGCTCGAAAAACTGTTTTTT,CASSDDRGLEKLFF
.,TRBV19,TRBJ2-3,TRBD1,TGTGCCAGTAGTTCGCGGGACCGGGACAGGGGGTTGGATACGCAGTATTTT,CASSSRDRDRGLDTQYF
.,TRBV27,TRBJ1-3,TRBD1,TGTGCCAGCAGGCCTTCCGGGACAGGGGCCCTTTCTGGAAACACCATATATTTT,CASRPSGTGALSGNTIYF